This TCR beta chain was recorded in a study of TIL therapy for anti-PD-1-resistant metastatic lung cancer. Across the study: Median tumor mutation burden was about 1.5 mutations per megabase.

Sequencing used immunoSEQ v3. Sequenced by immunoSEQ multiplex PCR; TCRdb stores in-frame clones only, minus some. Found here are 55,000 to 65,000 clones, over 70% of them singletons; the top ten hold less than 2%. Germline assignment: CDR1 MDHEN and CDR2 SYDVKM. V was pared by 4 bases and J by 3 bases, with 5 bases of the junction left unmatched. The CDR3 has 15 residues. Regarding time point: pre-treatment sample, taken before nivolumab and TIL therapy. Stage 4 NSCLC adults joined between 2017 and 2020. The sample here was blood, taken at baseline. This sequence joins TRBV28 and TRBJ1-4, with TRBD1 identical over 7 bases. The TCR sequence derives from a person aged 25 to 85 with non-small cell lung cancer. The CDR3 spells CASSSRQGPNEKLFF. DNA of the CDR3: TGTGCCAGCAGTTCCCGACAGGGACCTAATGAAAAACTGTTTTTT. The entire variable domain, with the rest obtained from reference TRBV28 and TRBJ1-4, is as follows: DVKVTQSSRYLVKRTGEKVFLECVQDMDHENMFWYRQDPGLGLRLIYFSYDVKMKEKGDIPEGYSVSREKKERFSLILESASTNQTSMYLCASSSRQGPNEKLFFGSGTQLSVL.